This T cell receptor (beta chain) is from a study of shared T cell receptors in the human thymus. J was trimmed by 4 bases and V by 0 bases; bases with no gene match: 1. This CDR3 is built from 14 residues. CDR1 and CDR2 from the germline V gene are SGHNT and YYREEE (reference sequence). Worth noting for this clone: This specimen includes other DNA sequences encoding the same CDR3.

Repertoires were generated with immunoSEQ multiplex PCR, while TCRdb's copy carries only in-frame clones and drops some. The sample contains about 500,000 clones, approximately 80% of which appear only once. In addition, the sample was reused for a study of human thymus T cells. As that report states: Donation was from healthy Finnish infants who were having corrective surgery that addressed congenital heart defects. The source of the thymus tissue was resections taken during corrective heart surgery. It looked as if thymic and blood repertoires used V and J genes in a biased way. Related research reported highly overlapping thymic repertoires among unrelated individuals.

The sequenced material came from thymocytes. The chain joins TRBV5-4 to TRBJ1-2, with 9 nucleotides matching TRBD1. The TCR comes from a boy younger than two with a congenital heart defect. CDR3 protein: CASSLGQGGYGYTF. In DNA, the CDR3 is TGTGCCAGCAGCTTGGGACAGGGGGGCTATGGCTACACCTTC.